This T cell receptor beta chain was identified in a study of T cell responses to AZD1222 COVID-19 vaccine listed by TCRdb under 2021. Looking at the study overall: A total of approximately 240 trial participants underwent TCR sequencing, of whom under 220 had received two doses of AZD1222 and around 26 had received two doses of the MenACWY control vaccine. Trial participants were enrolled by age into subgroups of 18-55, 56-69 and 70-plus years, and roughly 150, 30 and 60 TCR-sequenced participants, respectively, were included in these subgroups. Overall results and qualifications from the work: Participants were mostly white British and included more females than males, and it was suggested by the authors that clonal diversity may have been underestimated. In the small 56-69-year group, the increase in depth fell short of significance, most likely because of low power. Reportedly, almost half of the unique spike-specific TCRs recognized epitopes lying outside the regions that are mutated in the B.1.351 and B.1.1.7 variants. After two AZD1222 doses, spike-specific TCR breadth and depth were significantly higher than at day 0 and than in MenACWY recipients. The vaccine-associated CD4 TCRs covered the entire spike protein, and the dominant responses fell in regions 160-218 and 743-854. No day 14 peak-response samples were available, so repertoires were characterized only after the peak T cell response. Conclusions about previously exposed vaccinees are limited, since just six AZD1222 recipients were seropositive for SARS-CoV-2 at baseline.

The time point label corresponds to: about 28 days (+/-7) after the second vaccine dose. Because spike-specific TCR depth and breadth did not differ between the two schedules, AZD1222 recipients who got a second dose at roughly 4 weeks were pooled with those who got a second dose at roughly 12 weeks. Samples from vaccinated people were obtained from the UK trials COV001 and COV002, which included a single-blind randomized controlled phase 2/3 trial of AZD1222 (ChAdOx1 nCoV-19) in healthy adults. For TCRbeta chain sequencing, PBMC samples from trial participants were taken at day 0 and at day 28 after the second dose. The CDR3 regions of human TCRbeta chains were analyzed by immunosequencing. Processing in the source paper ran as follows. TCRs in the repertoires were compared against a reference library of SARS-CoV-2-specific TCRs that had been generated with the MIRA antigen-specificity platform. Breadth meant the fraction of unique TCRs that were SARS-CoV-2-associated, whereas depth meant the fraction of total T cells that were SARS-CoV-2-associated. Each spike-specific TCR was assigned to its reactive spike region and to a CD4 or CD8 class using the MIRA data. Log10-transformed breadth and depth values were compared by one-way ANOVA with Sidak's multiple comparisons tests. Drawn from immuneACCESS, this table holds only the in-frame rearrangements with V and J called that TCRdb kept. Clones are partly lost; checked studies trace under half to an unresolved V gene and leave the rest unexplained. The DNA was the basis for D and trimming; V, J and clone size are from that table. The sample table contains over 100,000 clones; only one count was recorded for approximately 90% of them. The ten largest clones represent less than 1.3% of the sample.

As regards this clone: Its cognate antigen has yet to be identified. Per-nucleotide qualities are absent, and no much larger clonotype sits a single base away.

Clipping removes 3 bases from V and 5 bases from J, with 4 as the unmatched junction base count. The germline V gene (reference sequence) yields MNHEY for CDR1 and SMNVEV for CDR2. The CDR3 goes from the cysteine to the phenylalanine over 14 residues. Solely the CDR3 DNA is kept, with 42 bases framed from the first base. This material consisted of peripheral blood, taken 28 days after the second AZD1222 dose. The clonotype comes from an adult who received the AZD1222 COVID-19 vaccine. The V and J segments used are TRBV27 and TRBJ2-1, and 7 junction bases match TRBD1. For the CDR3, the sequence is CASSLLQGHNEQFF. The DNA is as follows: TGTGCCAGCAGTTTGTTACAGGGGCACAATGAGCAGTTCTTC.